This T cell receptor (beta chain) was captured by sequencing in a study of cytomegalovirus exposure and HLA in healthy donors. It was with 60 Vbeta and 13 Jbeta primers that the PCR ran. The table came from immunoSEQ multiplex PCR; TCRdb's copy has only in-frame clones and leaves some out. The sample has about 140,000 clones; about four fifths are singletons. This clone was picked up a small number of times. As yet, its antigen is unknown. Study-level points and caveats: Through in vitro validation, three CMV-associated chains were shown to be specific for CMV antigens. A later analysis linked a missense variant in DCLRE1C to the trimming of TCR beta V and J genes. Altogether, 150 to 200 TCR beta chains were recorded as cytomegalovirus-associated. A cluster of highly shared sequence variants was likely a sequencing artifact.

The sample was PBMCs. This receptor was taken from a female donor in good health and CMV-seronegative.

The CDR3 DNA is TGTGCCAGCAGCCCGGCCGCTAGCGGGAGTTGGAATGAGCAGTTCTTC. Protein sequence: CASSPAASGSWNEQFF. The rearrangement uses TRBV7-9 and TRBJ2-1; TRBD2 agrees at 10 bases. Germline CDR1 is SEHNR and CDR2 is FQNEAQ (reference sequence). V was clipped by 5 bases and J by 7 bases; unmatched bases: 11. The CDR3 covers 16 residues.